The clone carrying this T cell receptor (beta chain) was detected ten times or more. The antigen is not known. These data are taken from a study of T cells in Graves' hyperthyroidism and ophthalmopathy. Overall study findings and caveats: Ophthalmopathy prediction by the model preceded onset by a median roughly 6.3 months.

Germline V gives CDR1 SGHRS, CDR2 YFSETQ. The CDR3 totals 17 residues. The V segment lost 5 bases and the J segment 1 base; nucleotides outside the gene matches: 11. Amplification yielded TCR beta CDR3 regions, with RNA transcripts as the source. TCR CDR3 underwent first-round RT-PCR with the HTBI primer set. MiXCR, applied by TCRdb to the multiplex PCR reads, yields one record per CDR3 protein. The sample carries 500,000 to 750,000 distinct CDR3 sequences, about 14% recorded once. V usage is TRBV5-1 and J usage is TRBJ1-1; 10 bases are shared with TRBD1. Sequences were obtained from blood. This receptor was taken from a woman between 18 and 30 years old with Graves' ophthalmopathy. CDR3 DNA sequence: TGCGCCAGCAGTTGGGCCGGGACAGGGGAACCGAACACTGAAGCTTTCTTT. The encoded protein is CASSWAGTGEPNTEAFF.